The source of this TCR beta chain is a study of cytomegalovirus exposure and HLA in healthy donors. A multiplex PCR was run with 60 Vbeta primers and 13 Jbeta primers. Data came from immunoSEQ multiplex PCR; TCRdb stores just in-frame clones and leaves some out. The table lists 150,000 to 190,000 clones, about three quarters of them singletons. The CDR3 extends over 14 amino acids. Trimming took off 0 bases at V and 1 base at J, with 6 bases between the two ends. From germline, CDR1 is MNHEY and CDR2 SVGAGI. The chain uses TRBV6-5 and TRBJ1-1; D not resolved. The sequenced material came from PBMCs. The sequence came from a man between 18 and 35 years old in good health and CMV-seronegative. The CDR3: CASSYSFRNTEAFF. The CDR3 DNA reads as TGTGCCAGCAGTTACTCTTTCAGGAACACTGAAGCTTTCTTT.